This TCR beta chain came from a study of T cell changes during pregnancy in multiple sclerosis. This clone was counted once. Only in-frame clones appear in the TCRdb table, and some are missing; sequencing was by immunoSEQ multiplex PCR. The sample consists of around 72,000 clones, about nine tenths of them appearing once. CDR1 and CDR2 (germline): SGHDT, YYEEEE. The trim removed 0 bases at V and 2 bases at J, leaving 3 bases unmatched. The CDR3 is made up of 16 amino acids. V gene TRBV5-6 combines with J gene TRBJ1-5; 9 bases fit TRBD1. The TCR comes from a female donor with multiple sclerosis, enrolled in a pregnancy study. The sequencing used CD4+ T cells from peripheral blood mononuclear cells, collected before pregnancy. This CDR3 is CASSLEGTGRNQPQHF. CDR3 sequence (DNA): TGTGCCAGCAGCTTGGAGGGGACAGGGCGCAATCAGCCCCAGCATTTT.